A single sample gave rise to the 20 T cell receptor beta chains below, sequenced in a study of CD8 T cells in ankylosing spondylitis. TCRdb used MiXCR to reprocess the 5' RACE reads, holding one entry per CDR3 protein. The sample has around 300,000 distinct CDR3 sequences, 14% to 15% seen once. Sequencing was done on a sample of blood, either unsorted or a sorted T cell fraction (not recorded which). These receptors originate from a male donor with ankylosing spondylitis or in good health (not recorded which).

The chain employs TRBV4-2 and TRBJ1-4, with no clear D. Between the trimmed V and J ends, which lost 0 bases and 10 bases, there was a span of 9 bases. The CDR3 is made up of 13 amino acids. The germline CDR1 and CDR2 sequences are LGHNA and YNFKEQ. CDR3: CASSQDKGVKLFF. DNA of the CDR3: TGTGCCAGCAGCCAAGACAAGGGTGTAAAACTGTTTTTT.

This clonotype showed up many times. V and J are TRBV20-1 and TRBJ1-1; D possibly corresponds to TRBD1 (5 bases). This CDR3 has 11 amino acids. The V gene lost 5 bases and the J gene lost 10 bases, with 14 bases spanning the gap. Per the germline V gene, CDR1 is DFQATT and CDR2 is SNEGSKA (reference sequence). CDR3 DNA sequence: TGCAGTGCTGGCGATTCGGGACGAGCTTTCTTT. It encodes CSAGDSGRAFF.

The chain joins TRBV7-2 to TRBJ2-7; 10 bases align to TRBD1. The junction had 12 bases not matched to a gene; V was cut back by 5 bases and J by 5 bases. This CDR3 has 16 residues. CDR1 is SGHTA, CDR2 FQGNSA, per germline. CDR3 amino acids: CASSQIRTGGTHEQYF. CDR3 sequence (DNA): TGTGCCAGCAGCCAAATAAGGACAGGGGGTACACACGAGCAGTACTTC.

Only a few counts were recorded for this clonotype. V and J are TRBV5-1 and TRBJ2-2; no firm D call. With 7 bases removed from V and 3 bases from J, the gap between germline ends came to 10 bases. Germline values: CDR1 SGHRS, CDR2 YFSETQ. The CDR3 spans 13 residues. The CDR3 DNA sequence: TGCGCCAGCCCCTCCGACGACACCGGGGAGCTGTTTTTT. Amino acids: CASPSDDTGELFF. Drawing the rest from reference TRBV5-1 and TRBJ2-2, the complete variable domain is KAGVTQTPRYLIKTRGQQVTLSCSPISGHRSVSWYQQTPGQGLQFLFEYFSETQRNKGNFPGRFSGRQFSNSRSEMNVSTLELGDSALYLCASPSDDTGELFFGEGSRLTVL.

The genes are TRBV5-1 and TRBJ2-6, with a tentative D call TRBD2 (5 bases). This CDR3 contains 15 residues. V lost 3 bases, J lost 3 bases, and 10 bases lay in between. The germline V gene has CDR1 SGHRS and CDR2 YFSETQ. As DNA, the CDR3 is TGCGCCAGCAGCTCGGGGATCGTTGGGGCCAACGTCCTGACTTTC. It codes for CASSSGIVGANVLTF.

This rearrangement joins TRBV28 to TRBJ1-2, with 7 bases that match TRBD1. V trimming: 2 bases; J trimming: 2 bases; junction bases outside the gene matches: 5. The CDR3 runs to 15 residues. CDR1 and CDR2 from the germline V gene are MDHEN and SYDVKM. CDR3 DNA: TGTGCCAGCAGTTTAGGAGGGGGCGAGAACTATGGCTACACCTTC. This codes for CASSLGGGENYGYTF.

This clonotype occurred many times. The CDR3 here is CAIRTSGIEQFF. The CDR3 DNA follows: TGTGCCATCAGAACCTCGGGAATTGAGCAGTTCTTC. The chain uses TRBV10-3 and TRBJ2-1; TRBD2 might be the D (5 bases). Trimming left V 6 bases short and J 9 bases short, with 12 bases between. The CDR3 contains 12 residues. The V gene's germline CDR1 is ENHRY and CDR2 SYGVKD.

V is TRBV6-2 or TRBV6-3 and J is TRBJ2-1, with D hard to call. Germline V gene sequence: CDR1 MNHEY, CDR2 SVGEGT. The CDR3 runs to 13 residues. The ends were cut back, 7 bases at V and 11 bases at J, with 18 bases in the middle. CDR3 in DNA: TGTGCCAGCAACGTACTACGATCGGCGAAGCAGTTCTTC. Amino acids: CASNVLRSAKQFF.

The genes are TRBV10-3 and TRBJ2-2, with D perhaps matching TRBD1 (7 bases). CDR3 length: 17 residues. V was cut by 2 bases and J by 0 bases, with 13 bases left in between. Germline CDR1 is ENHRY and CDR2 is SYGVKD. CDR3 residues: CAISEGRTGANTGELFF. DNA for the CDR3: TGTGCCATCAGTGAGGGGAGGACAGGCGCGAACACCGGGGAGCTGTTTTTT.

This clonotype has only a few counts. The chain carries TRBV4-1 and TRBJ2-1; D ambiguous. The V and J ends lost 1 base and 0 bases respectively, with 10 bases between them. Germline CDR1 MGHRA, CDR2 YSYEKL. The CDR3 runs 16 residues. The CDR3 loop reads CASSQGHPSSYNEQFF. The CDR3 coding sequence is TGCGCCAGCAGCCAAGGGCACCCGAGCTCCTACAATGAGCAGTTCTTC.

This clonotype was seen only a few times. This chain uses TRBV15 with TRBJ1-1; tentatively, D is TRBD1 (5 bases). V dropped 5 bases and J dropped 4 bases, with 14 bases sitting between them. This CDR3 spans 14 amino acids. Germline-derived CDR1 and CDR2 are LNHNV and YYDKDF (reference sequence). CDR3 protein: CATSGLGVSTEAFF. For the CDR3, the DNA is TGTGCCACCAGCGGGTTAGGGGTGAGCACTGAAGCTTTCTTT.

This chain connects TRBV6-4 to TRBJ2-1, with a possible D match to TRBD2 (6 bases). CDR3 length: 15 residues. The V gene lost 4 bases and the J gene lost 4 bases, with 14 bases spanning the gap. Looked up from germline, CDR1 is MRHNA and CDR2 is SNTAGT. CDR3 nucleotides: TGTGCCAGCAGTGCCCCAAATCGGGGGTACAATGAGCAGTTCTTC. Protein sequence: CASSAPNRGYNEQFF.

The chain couples TRBV29-1 to TRBJ2-2, with 11 bases aligning to TRBD2. V shed 4 bases, J shed 1 base, and the junction held 14 bases outside the gene matches. Germline values: CDR1 SQVTM, CDR2 ANQGSEA. The CDR3 has 19 amino acids. CDR3 amino acids: CSVVLSGLAALKNTGELFF. The CDR3 DNA follows: TGCAGCGTTGTTTTATCGGGACTAGCGGCCCTGAAGAACACCGGGGAGCTGTTTTTT.

The chain recombines TRBV7-9 with TRBJ1-4, with D perhaps matching TRBD1 (6 bases). The CDR3 is 16 amino acids. The germline gives CDR1 SEHNR, CDR2 FQNEAQ (reference sequence). Trimming took off 4 bases at V and 5 bases at J, with 17 bases between the two ends. The CDR3 nucleotides read TGTGCCAGCAGCTCTCGGGGGGGGCAGGCAAATGAAAAACTGTTTTTT. It specifies CASSSRGGQANEKLFF.

This clonotype was observed a handful of times. This sequence joins TRBV5-5 and TRBJ1-1, with D tentatively TRBD1 (5 bases). The germline CDR1 and CDR2 sequences are SGHKS and YYEKEE (reference sequence). CDR3 size: 14 residues. V lost 2 bases and J lost 5, with 13 bases in between. The CDR3 protein is CASSFSAGGTEAFF. The CDR3 DNA follows: TGTGCCAGCAGCTTCTCGGCGGGGGGAACTGAAGCTTTCTTT.

The chain couples TRBV7-8 to TRBJ2-5; 7 nucleotides match TRBD2. Germline V gene sequence: CDR1 SGHVS, CDR2 FQNEAQ. This CDR3 has 15 residues. V lost 3 bases, J lost 5 bases, and 9 bases stayed unmatched. CDR3 sequence: CASSFRSREDETQYF. DNA for the CDR3: TGTGCCAGCAGCTTCCGCTCCCGGGAGGACGAGACCCAGTACTTC.

This clonotype occurred many times. This sequence joins TRBV12-3 or TRBV12-4 and TRBJ1-5, with D tentatively TRBD1 (5 bases). This CDR3 has 13 residues. Trimming left V 4 bases short and J 5 bases short, with 9 bases between. The CDR3 spells CASSSSGDQPQHF. The DNA of the CDR3 is TGTGCCAGCAGTTCCTCGGGGGATCAGCCCCAGCATTTT.

The rearrangement links TRBV5-1 to TRBJ2-7, with 10 positions matching TRBD1. The CDR3 length is 16 residues. With 5 bases clipped from V and 1 base from J, the junction kept 9 bases outside the gene matches. In germline, CDR1 is SGHRS, CDR2 YFSETQ. DNA for the CDR3: TGCGCCAGCAGACCTTACCCGGGACAGGGGTCCTACGAGCAGTACTTC. Its protein product is CASRPYPGQGSYEQYF.

The rearrangement links TRBV6-1 to TRBJ2-5, with TRBD2 matching over 11 bases. Trimming took 6 bases from V and 5 from J; bases not matched to a gene: 5. Germline CDR1 MNHNS, CDR2 SASEGT. The length of the CDR3 is 14 residues. CDR3: CASSKTSGEETQYF. Written as DNA, the CDR3 is TGTGCCAGCAGCAAGACTAGCGGGGAGGAGACCCAGTACTTC.

This clonotype appeared many times. The chain combines TRBV3-1 with TRBJ1-1; D not certain. From germline, CDR1 is LGHDT and CDR2 YNNKEL (reference sequence). The CDR3 is 12 residues long. Trimming removed 1 base from V and 11 bases from J, with 11 bases in between. In DNA form, the CDR3 reads TGTGCCAGCAGCCAAGGGTCGGGGATGGCTTTCTTT. Translated, it gives CASSQGSGMAFF.